The 2 T cell receptor beta chains below were found in one sample sequenced in a study of T cells expressing NK-cell markers (dated by TCRdb to 2020 to 2022). The library relied on 5' RACE. The sequencer listed for this sample is Illumina HiSeq 2000. After TCRdb reprocessed the reads, each CDR3 protein sequence was kept as one row, without DNA. For this sample, the table gives 7,000 to 8,500 distinct CDR3 sequences. Approximately 66% of the sample lies in the top ten. The sequencing input was blood T cells: a sorted CD56 or NKG2C T cell subset, CD4+ or CD8+ T cells, or bulk PBMC T cells (not recorded which). The receptor set was obtained from a man aged 18-70 years in good health.

The CDR3 is CASSKGPNFGTDTQYF. V is TRBV5-1 and J is TRBJ2-3; without DNA, the TCRdb call of TRBD1 cannot be checked. The germline V gene has CDR1 SGHRS and CDR2 YFSETQ. The CDR3 has 16 residues.

The chain combines TRBV12-3 or TRBV12-4 with TRBJ1-2. This CDR3 is 13 amino acids long. CDR3 loop: CASGRIPNYGYTF.